This T cell receptor (beta chain) was captured by sequencing in a study of T cells expressing NK-cell markers. The CDR3 is 14 residues long. TCRdb re-called the 5' RACE reads and catalogs CDR3 proteins one per entry, DNA excluded. This table holds hundreds of thousands of distinct CDR3 sequences. The TCR originated in a man aged 18 to 29 in good health. Sequenced sample: blood T cells: a sorted CD56 or NKG2C T cell subset, CD4+ or CD8+ T cells, or bulk PBMC T cells (not recorded which). The genes are TRBV12-3 or TRBV12-4 and TRBJ2-1; TCRdb names TRBD2, which stays unverified in the absence of DNA. The CDR3 reads CASILTSGSGEQFF.